This TCR beta chain was captured in a study of response to subunit inactivated influenza vaccine. One entry per CDR3 protein, called by TCRdb with MiXCR from the RT-PCR reads. The sample has around 470,000 distinct CDR3 sequences, approximately 7.8% seen once. The sequenced sample was PBMCs from blood, obtained about 23 months after vaccination. The TCR sequence derives from a man aged 50 to 69 who received an inactivated influenza vaccine.

CDR3 residues: CASKVREGLSYEQYF. CDR3 nucleotides: TGTGCCAGCAAGGTACGGGAGGGCCTCTCCTACGAGCAGTACTTC. The chain has TRBV5-8 and TRBJ2-7, with TRBD2 matching over 8 bases. CDR1 and CDR2 from the germline V gene are SGHTS and YDEGEE. This CDR3 region has 15 residues. V lost 6 bases to trimming and J lost 0 bases; unmatched junction nucleotides: 8.